This T cell receptor (beta chain) was found in a study of regulatory T cells in long-lasting Graves disease. Study information: To qualify as persistent, Graves' disease required over 5 years of antithyroid drugs with positive TSH receptor antibodies.

The V and J ends lost 5 bases and 3 bases respectively, with 17 bases between them. Germline V gene lookup returns CDR1 SGHTA and CDR2 FQGNSA. This CDR3 is built from 15 residues. This clonotype was seen repeatedly, ten times or more. The antigen remains undetermined. The sample's time point: persistent/refractory GD, antithyroid drugs over 5 years with positive TRAb. From PBMCs, RNA was extracted and then used to make the TCR library. Library construction for TCR beta used iRepertoire HTBI primers and Arm-PCR of CDR3 regions. TCRdb redid the calling of the multiplex PCR reads with MiXCR, one entry per CDR3 protein. The table lists 400,000 or so distinct CDR3 sequences, around 20% of them singletons. Broader study findings: Clonotypes that were public and shared totalled roughly 3,000 in persistent patients versus 750 to 1,000 in new patients. Peripheral blood alone, not thyroid tissue, underwent study. Gene preferences differed: TRBV28, TRBJ1-2, TRBJ2-5 in persistent cases.

The receptor was derived from a female donor with Graves disease. Sequenced material: peripheral blood mononuclear cells (PBMCs), taken when the disease was refractory, from a patient treated with antithyroid drugs. The rearrangement joins TRBV7-2 to TRBJ2-7; possibly TRBD1 or TRBD2 for D (5 bases each). CDR3 loop: CASSPRPGRDYEQYF. CDR3 DNA sequence: TGTGCCAGCAGCCCTAGACCGGGACGAGACTACGAGCAGTACTTC.